This T cell receptor beta chain derives from a study of vaccination effects on CD4 cells after COVID-19. Expansion with viral peptide pools was applied to antigen-specific CD4+ T cells by the ViraFEST assay prior to sequencing. Upon completion of more than 9 days in culture, CD4+ T cells were isolated. PCR showed that the person got SARS-CoV-2 infection at some point between March and December 2020. This CDR3 has 15 amino acids. Germline-derived CDR1 and CDR2 are LGHNA and YSLEER. With 1 base removed from V and 1 base from J, the gap between germline ends came to 9 bases. Concerning this clone: What it recognizes is unknown.

TCRdb's copy holds only in-frame clones and misses some; the assay was immunoSEQ multiplex PCR. In the table there are roughly 45,000 clones, approximately 81% of which are singletons. This chain joins TRBV4-3 and TRBJ2-3, with D hard to call. This TCR came from a human donor who had a prior SARS-CoV-2 infection. The input for sequencing was CD4+ T cells from PBMCs cultured with a peptide pool, taken before COVID-19 vaccination. CDR3 nucleotides: TGCGCCAGCAGCCAAGTTCCAGTGGGCACAGATACGCAGTATTTT. Protein: CASSQVPVGTDTQYF.